This T cell receptor (beta chain) comes out of a study of graft-versus-host responses after intestinal transplantation (dated by TCRdb to 2020 to 2023). About the study as a whole: Recipients received multivisceral, liver-intestinal, or isolated intestinal transplants. Every recipient was given anti-thymocyte globulin induction, then maintenance tacrolimus and steroids for 2 to 4 years. A cohort of more than 20 intestinal transplant recipients, including one retransplant, was enrolled, and 3 patients lacking pretransplant specimens were excluded. Bulk TCR-beta CDR3 sequencing was used to track graft-versus-host and host-versus-graft alloreactive T cell clones in the graft, circulation and bone marrow after intestinal transplantation. Instead of going to the commercial service, samples from a few later patients were sequenced in-house on an Illumina MiSeq and processed with MiXCR. Alloreactive clones were identified by sequencing pre-transplant mixed lymphocyte reaction products and comparing these products with unstimulated pre-transplant donor and recipient T cells. A peak of at least 4% donor T cells among recipient peripheral blood mononuclear cells was the definition used for donor T cell macrochimerism.

Receptors were amplified or captured by the immunoSEQ multiplex PCR assay. For most patients, genomic DNA was isolated with the Qiagen DNeasy Blood and Tissue Kit and sent frozen to Adaptive Biotechnologies for TCR sequencing. High-throughput TCR-beta CDR3 sequencing of genomic DNA from most patients was performed by Adaptive Biotechnologies. From the authors' description of their analysis: Adaptive's ImmunoSEQ software was the source of the TCR sequencing data for about 18 patients, while a few other patients were processed with MiXCR and VDJtools. To correct CD4 versus CD8 sorting errors, sequences present in both subsets at a frequency ratio below 5:1 were removed. CDR3 nucleotide sequences shared by donor and recipient were removed because the origin of these sequences could not be assigned. Alloreactive clones required at least 2-fold expansion over unstimulated cells and minimum CFSE-low frequency of 0.002% (template counts) or 0.001% (read counts). Clones detected in sequenced pre-transplant spleen, lymph node, or MLR CFSE-low populations of the donor or recipient were defined as mappable. The cumulative frequency of alloreactive clones was calculated as a percentage of all sequences, weighted by copy number. TCRdb holds this immuneACCESS table with in-frame rearrangements only. Some clones are missing; in checked studies, unresolved V genes explain under half, and the rest has no known cause. The V and J calls and clone size were taken over from that table, and D and trimming were inferred from the DNA. This sample gives about 100,000 clones in total; roughly 87% of them show up just once. The ten largest clones add up to roughly 0.97% of the sample.

This clone was detected only once. This receptor's antigen is unknown. The record has no base qualities; no much larger clone is one base away. What this sample's time point label stands for: cells obtained before transplantation from donor or recipient. CD3+CD4+ and CD3+CD8+ populations were FACS-sorted from unstimulated pre-transplant donor and recipient cells taken from spleen or lymph nodes. The germline V gene specifies MGHRA as CDR1 and YSYEKL as CDR2. CDR3 length: 13 amino acids, cysteine to phenylalanine. The entry retains the CDR3 DNA only, 39 bases that are in frame from base 1. The germline ends are 14 bases apart after V is trimmed by 5 bases and J by 7 bases. Results and caveats for the whole study, not just this receptor: The relatively low number and heterogeneity of intestinal transplant patients limited the conclusions. GvH clones were found in recipient bone marrow, and some of the GvH clones appeared earlier in ileal mucosa or blood, which is consistent with an intestinal mucosal origin. In the allografts of patients with donor T cell macrochimerism, GvH to HvG T cell clonal ratios were high. Early after transplant, peak levels of circulating GvH clones were found to be associated with declines in HvG clones.

Sample: unstimulated CD4+ T cells sorted from spleen or lymph node cells, taken before transplant. The receptor chain draws on TRBV4-1 and TRBJ1-1; TRBD1 is a weak D gene call, 5 bases matching. The TCR was taken from a human donor who was the organ donor for an intestinal transplant. The DNA sequence is given as TGCGCCAGCAGCGTAGACTGGGACCTTGAAGCTTTCTTT. This encodes CASSVDWDLEAFF.